This is a list of T cell receptor beta chains from one sample in a study of response to subunit inactivated influenza vaccine. TCRdb re-analysed the RT-PCR reads in MiXCR, keeping a single row per CDR3 protein. The profile shows roughly 620,000 distinct CDR3 sequences, 11% of them singletons. The same specimen was also included in a second study, on T cells expressing NK-cell markers.

The material sequenced was PBMCs from blood, taken on the day of vaccination. The source is a man over 45 who received an inactivated influenza vaccine. CDR3s include the opening cysteine and the closing phenylalanine or tryptophan. A D gene is named only where the DNA matches it firmly. Clone size is shown for a subset of rows, as once, few, many or a class of expanded clone.

size	J	D	V	DNA	CDR3
NA	TRBJ2-5	NA	TRBV29-1	TGCAGCGCGCAAGTCCCGGGACGGCAAGAGACCCAGTACTTC	CSAQVPGRQETQYF
NA	TRBJ1-2	NA	TRBV20-1	TGCAGTGCTAATGGACAGTCGGACTATGGCTACACCTTC	CSANGQSDYGYTF
NA	TRBJ1-6	NA	TRBV3-1	TGTGCCAGCAGCCAAGAAACAGGAATCTATAATTCACCCCTCCACTTT	CASSQETGIYNSPLHF
NA	TRBJ2-3	TRBD2	TRBV2	TGTGCCAGCAGTGAGCTAGCGGGGGGGAAGGCAGATACGCAGTATTTT	CASSELAGGKADTQYF
NA	TRBJ2-2	NA	TRBV5-1	TGCGCCAGCAGCTTGGACACAGGGTACACCGGGGAGCTGTTTTTT	CASSLDTGYTGELFF
few	TRBJ1-1	NA	TRBV29-1	TGCAGCGTTGCTGGGGGCAGTTCTTCTTATTACACTGAAGCTTTCTTT	CSVAGGSSSYYTEAFF
NA	TRBJ2-1	TRBD2	TRBV5-5	TGTGCCAGCAGAACGTCGTGGGAGGGCCTGGGCTATGAGCAGTTCTTC	CASRTSWEGLGYEQFF
few	TRBJ1-1	NA	TRBV6-5	TGTGCCAGCAGTTACTCGATCGGTCAGGGGTACACTGAAGCTTTCTTT	CASSYSIGQGYTEAFF
many	TRBJ2-1	TRBD2	TRBV6-2/TRBV6-3	TGTGCCAGCCGGCGTGGGGGGGCCTACAATGAGCAGTTCTTC	CASRRGGAYNEQFF
few	TRBJ2-5	NA	TRBV5-6	TGTGCCAGCAGCGTGGTAGGGAACACCGGGACCCAGTACTTC	CASSVVGNTGTQYF
NA	TRBJ1-2	NA	TRBV20-1	TGCAGTGCTAGTCCTACGTTAGGAAGTAACTATGGCTACACCTTC	CSASPTLGSNYGYTF
NA	TRBJ2-5	NA	TRBV20-1	TGCAGTCCAAGGGGGGGTGCAAGGCAAGAGACCCAGTACTTC	CSPRGGARQETQYF
many	TRBJ2-2	NA	TRBV18	TGTGCCAGCTCACGAACGAACACCGGGGAGCTGTTTTTT	CASSRTNTGELFF
many	TRBJ2-3	NA	TRBV2	TGTGCCAGCAAAGACCGATATTCCACAGATACGCAGTATTTT	CASKDRYSTDTQYF
NA	TRBJ2-1	NA	TRBV7-2	TGTGCCAGCAGCTTAGCGGGGTCAAGCCAGTTCTTC	CASSLAGSSQFF
many	TRBJ2-7	NA	TRBV7-6	TGTGCCAGCAGCTTAGTCCCCCACGAGCAGTACTTC	CASSLVPHEQYF
NA	TRBJ2-1	NA	TRBV5-1	TGCGCCAGCAGTTATACTAGCTCGGGTGGGGGTGAGCAGTTCTTC	CASSYTSSGGGEQFF
few	TRBJ2-7	NA	TRBV12-3/TRBV12-4	TGTGCCAGCAGTTTAGTGGAGGTCACCTACGAGCAGTACTTC	CASSLVEVTYEQYF
NA	TRBJ2-7	TRBD2	TRBV6-5	TGTGCCAGCAGGGACTCTAGCGGAGACCTCTACGAGCAGTACTTC	CASRDSSGDLYEQYF